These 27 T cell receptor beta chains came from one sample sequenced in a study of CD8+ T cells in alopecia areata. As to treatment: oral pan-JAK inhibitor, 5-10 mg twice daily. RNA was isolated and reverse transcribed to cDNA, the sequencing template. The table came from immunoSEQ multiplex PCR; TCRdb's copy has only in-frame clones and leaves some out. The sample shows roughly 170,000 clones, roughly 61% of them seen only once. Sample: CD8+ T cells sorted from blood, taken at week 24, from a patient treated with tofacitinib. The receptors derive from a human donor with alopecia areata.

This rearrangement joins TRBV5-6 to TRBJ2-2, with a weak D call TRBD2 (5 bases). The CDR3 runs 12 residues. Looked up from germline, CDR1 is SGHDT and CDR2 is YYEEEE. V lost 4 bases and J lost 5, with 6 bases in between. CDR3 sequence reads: CASSTSTGELFF. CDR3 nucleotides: TGTGCCAGCAGCACTAGTACCGGGGAGCTGTTTTTT.

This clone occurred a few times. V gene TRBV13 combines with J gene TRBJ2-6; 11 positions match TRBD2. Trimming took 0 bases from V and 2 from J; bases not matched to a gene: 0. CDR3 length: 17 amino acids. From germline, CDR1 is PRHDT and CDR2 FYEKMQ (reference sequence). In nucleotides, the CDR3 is TGTGCCAGCAGCTTAGGACTAGCGGGGGCTGGGGCCAACGTCCTGACTTTC. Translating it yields CASSLGLAGAGANVLTF.

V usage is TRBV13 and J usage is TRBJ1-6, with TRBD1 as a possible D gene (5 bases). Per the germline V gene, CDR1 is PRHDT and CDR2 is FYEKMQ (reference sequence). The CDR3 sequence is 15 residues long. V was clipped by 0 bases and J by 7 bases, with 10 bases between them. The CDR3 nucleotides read TGTGCCAGCAGCTTAGGCCTGCAGGGCAATTCACCCCTCCACTTT. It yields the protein CASSLGLQGNSPLHF.

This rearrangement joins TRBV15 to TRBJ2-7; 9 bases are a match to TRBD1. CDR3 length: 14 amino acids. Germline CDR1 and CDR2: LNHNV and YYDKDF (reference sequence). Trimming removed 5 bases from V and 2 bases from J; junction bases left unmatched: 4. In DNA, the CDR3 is TGTGCCACCAGCTCCTGGACAGGGGCCTACGAGCAGTACTTC. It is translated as CATSSWTGAYEQYF.

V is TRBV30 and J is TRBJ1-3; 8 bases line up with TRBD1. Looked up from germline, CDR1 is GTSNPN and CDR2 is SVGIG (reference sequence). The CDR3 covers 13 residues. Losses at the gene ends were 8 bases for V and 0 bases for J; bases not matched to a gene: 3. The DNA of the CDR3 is TGTGCCGGGGACAGGAGCTCTGGAAACACCATATATTTT. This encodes CAGDRSSGNTIYF.

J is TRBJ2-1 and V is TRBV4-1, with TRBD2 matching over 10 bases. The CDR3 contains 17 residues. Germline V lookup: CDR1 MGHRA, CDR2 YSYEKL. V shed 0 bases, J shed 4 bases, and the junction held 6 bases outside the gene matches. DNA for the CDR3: TGCGCCAGCAGCCAAGAATCCGGACTAGCGGCATACAATGAGCAGTTCTTC. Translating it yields CASSQESGLAAYNEQFF.

The CDR3 is CAWRESTGEEFF. In nucleotides, the CDR3 is TGTGCCTGGAGGGAATCGACAGGGGAGGAATTCTTC. V and J are TRBV30 and TRBJ2-1; the match to TRBD1 covers 8 bases. There are 12 residues in the CDR3. Germline CDR1 reads GTSNPN; CDR2 reads SVGIG (reference sequence). V trimming: 3 bases; J trimming: 16 bases; junction bases outside the gene matches: 11.

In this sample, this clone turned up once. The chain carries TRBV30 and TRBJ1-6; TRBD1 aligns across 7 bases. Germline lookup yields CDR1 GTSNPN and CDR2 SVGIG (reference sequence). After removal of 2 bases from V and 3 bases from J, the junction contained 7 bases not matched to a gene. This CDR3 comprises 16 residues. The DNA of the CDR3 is TGTGCCTGGAGTTCGGACAGGCCGTTCTATAATTCACCCCTCCACTTT. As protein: CAWSSDRPFYNSPLHF.

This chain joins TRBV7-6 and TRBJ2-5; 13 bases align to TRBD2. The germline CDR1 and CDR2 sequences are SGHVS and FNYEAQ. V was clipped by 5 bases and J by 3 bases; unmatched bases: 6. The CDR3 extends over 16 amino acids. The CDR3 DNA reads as TGTGCCAGCAGCATCCGGACTAGCGGGAGCAAAGAGACCCAGTACTTC. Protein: CASSIRTSGSKETQYF.

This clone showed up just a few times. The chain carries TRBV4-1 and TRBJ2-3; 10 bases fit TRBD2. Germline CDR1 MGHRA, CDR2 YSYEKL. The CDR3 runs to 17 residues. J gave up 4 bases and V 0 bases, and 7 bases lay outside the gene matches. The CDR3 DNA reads TGCGCCAGCAGCCAAGACCGAGCGGGGGGGCTCGCAGATACGCAGTATTTT. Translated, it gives CASSQDRAGGLADTQYF.

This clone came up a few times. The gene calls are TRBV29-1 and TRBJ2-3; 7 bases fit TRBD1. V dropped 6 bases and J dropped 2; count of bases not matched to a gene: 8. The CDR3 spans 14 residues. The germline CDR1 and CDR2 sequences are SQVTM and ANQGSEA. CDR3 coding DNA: TGCAGCGTCAAACGGGACAGCCCCACAGATACGCAGTATTTT. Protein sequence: CSVKRDSPTDTQYF.

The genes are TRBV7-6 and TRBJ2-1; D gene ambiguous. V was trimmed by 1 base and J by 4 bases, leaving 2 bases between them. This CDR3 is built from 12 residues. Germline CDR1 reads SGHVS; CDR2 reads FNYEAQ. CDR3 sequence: CASSLGYNEQFF. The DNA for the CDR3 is TGTGCCAGCAGCTTAGGATACAATGAGCAGTTCTTC.

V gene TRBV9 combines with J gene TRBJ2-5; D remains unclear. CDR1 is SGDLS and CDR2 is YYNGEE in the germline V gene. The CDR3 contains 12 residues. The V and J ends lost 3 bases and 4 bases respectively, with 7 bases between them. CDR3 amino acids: CASSGARETQYF. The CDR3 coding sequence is TGTGCCAGCAGCGGGGCCCGAGAGACCCAGTACTTC.

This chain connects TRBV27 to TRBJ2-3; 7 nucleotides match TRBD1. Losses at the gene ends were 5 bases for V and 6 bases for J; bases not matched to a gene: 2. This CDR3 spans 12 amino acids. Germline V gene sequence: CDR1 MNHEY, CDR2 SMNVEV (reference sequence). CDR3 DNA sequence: TGTGCCAGCAGTGAACAGGGGGATACGCAGTATTTT. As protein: CASSEQGDTQYF.

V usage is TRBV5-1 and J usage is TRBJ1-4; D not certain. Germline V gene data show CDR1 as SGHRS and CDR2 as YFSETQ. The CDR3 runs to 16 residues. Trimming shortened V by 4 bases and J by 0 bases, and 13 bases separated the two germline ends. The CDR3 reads CASSGEVATTNEKLFF. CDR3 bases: TGCGCCAGCAGCGGGGAGGTGGCTACAACTAATGAAAAACTGTTTTTT.

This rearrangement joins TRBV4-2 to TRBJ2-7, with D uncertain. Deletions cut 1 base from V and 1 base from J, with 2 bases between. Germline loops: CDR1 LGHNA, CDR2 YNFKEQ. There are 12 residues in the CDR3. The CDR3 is CASSQGSYEQYF. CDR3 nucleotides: TGTGCCAGCAGCCAAGGATCCTACGAGCAGTACTTC.

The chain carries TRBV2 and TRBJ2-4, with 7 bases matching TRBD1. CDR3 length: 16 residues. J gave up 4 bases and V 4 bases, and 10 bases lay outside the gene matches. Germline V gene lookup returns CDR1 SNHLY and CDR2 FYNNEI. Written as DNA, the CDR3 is TGTGCCAGCAGTGGTAGCCGGGACAGCCCTAAAAACATTCAGTACTTC. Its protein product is CASSGSRDSPKNIQYF.

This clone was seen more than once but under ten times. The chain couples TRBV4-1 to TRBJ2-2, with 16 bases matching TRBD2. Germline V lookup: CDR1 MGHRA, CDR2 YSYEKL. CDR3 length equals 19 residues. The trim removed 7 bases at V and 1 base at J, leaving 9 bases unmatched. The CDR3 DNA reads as TGCGCCAGCACCCTAAAGGGACTAGCGGGGGGGCTGAACACCGGGGAGCTGTTTTTT. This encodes CASTLKGLAGGLNTGELFF.

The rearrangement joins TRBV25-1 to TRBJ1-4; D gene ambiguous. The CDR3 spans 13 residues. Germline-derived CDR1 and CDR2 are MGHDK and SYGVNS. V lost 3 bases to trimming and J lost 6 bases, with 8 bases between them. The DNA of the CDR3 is TGTGCCAGCAGTGATTCCGGGGATGAAAAACTGTTTTTT. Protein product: CASSDSGDEKLFF.

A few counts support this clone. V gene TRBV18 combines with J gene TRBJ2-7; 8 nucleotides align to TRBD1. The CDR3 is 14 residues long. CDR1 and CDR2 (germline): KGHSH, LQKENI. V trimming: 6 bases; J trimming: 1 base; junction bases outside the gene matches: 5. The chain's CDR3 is CASSPDRASYEQYF. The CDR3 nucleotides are TGTGCCAGCTCGCCGGACAGGGCATCCTACGAGCAGTACTTC.

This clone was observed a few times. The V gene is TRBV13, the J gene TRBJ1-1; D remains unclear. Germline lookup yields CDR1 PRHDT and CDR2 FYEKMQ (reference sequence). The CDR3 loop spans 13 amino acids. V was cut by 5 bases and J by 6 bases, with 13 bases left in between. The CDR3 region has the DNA TGTGCCAGCAGCCGCGGGGATTCCGCTGAAGCTTTCTTT. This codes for CASSRGDSAEAFF.

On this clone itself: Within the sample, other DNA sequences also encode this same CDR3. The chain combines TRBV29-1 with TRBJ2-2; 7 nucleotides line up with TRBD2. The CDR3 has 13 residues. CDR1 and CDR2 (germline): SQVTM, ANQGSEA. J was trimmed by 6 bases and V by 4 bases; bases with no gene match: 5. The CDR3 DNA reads TGCAGCGTTGGCCGTGGGGGGGCCGGGGAGCTGTTTTTT. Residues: CSVGRGGAGELFF.

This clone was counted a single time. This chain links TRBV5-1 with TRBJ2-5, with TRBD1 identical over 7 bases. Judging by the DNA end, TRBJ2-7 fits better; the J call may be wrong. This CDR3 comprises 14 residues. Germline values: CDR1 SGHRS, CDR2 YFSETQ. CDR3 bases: TGCGCCAGCAGCTCAAGACAGGGAACCTACGAGCAGTACTTC. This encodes CASSSRQGTYEQYF.

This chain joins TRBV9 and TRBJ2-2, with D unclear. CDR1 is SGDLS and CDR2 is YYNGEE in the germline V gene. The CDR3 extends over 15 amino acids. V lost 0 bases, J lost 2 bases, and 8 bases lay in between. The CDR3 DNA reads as TGTGCCAGCAGCGTAGTGGGTTATAACACCGGGGAGCTGTTTTTT. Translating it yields CASSVVGYNTGELFF.

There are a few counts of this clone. The CDR3 bases are TGCAGCGTTGTAGGGGAAGGATATGGCAATCAGCCCCAGCATTTT. Translated, it gives CSVVGEGYGNQPQHF. The chain couples TRBV29-1 to TRBJ1-5; weak D call: TRBD1 (5 bases). The CDR3 has 15 amino acids. The germline V gene has CDR1 SQVTM and CDR2 ANQGSEA. V lost 4 bases, J lost 2 bases, and 15 bases lay in between. The complete variable domain, with remaining parts taken from reference TRBV29-1 and TRBJ1-5, reads SAVISQKPSRDICQRGTSLTIQCQVDSQVTMMFWYRQQPGQSLTLIATANQGSEATYESGFVIDKFPISRPNLTFSTLTVSNMSPEDSSIYLCSVVGEGYGNQPQHFGDGTRLSIL.

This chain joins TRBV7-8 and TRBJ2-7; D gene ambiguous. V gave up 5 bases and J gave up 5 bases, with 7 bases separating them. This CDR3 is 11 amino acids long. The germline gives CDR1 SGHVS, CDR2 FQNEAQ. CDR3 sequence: CASSALDEQYF. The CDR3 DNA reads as TGTGCCAGCAGCGCCCTGGACGAGCAGTACTTC.

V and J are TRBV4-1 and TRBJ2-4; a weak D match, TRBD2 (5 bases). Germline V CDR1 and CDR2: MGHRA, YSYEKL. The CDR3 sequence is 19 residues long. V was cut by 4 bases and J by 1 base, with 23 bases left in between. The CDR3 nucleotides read TGCGCCAGCAGCCGAGTTGTCGATCGCGGGCGTGCGGCCAAAAACATTCAGTACTTC. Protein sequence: CASSRVVDRGRAAKNIQYF.